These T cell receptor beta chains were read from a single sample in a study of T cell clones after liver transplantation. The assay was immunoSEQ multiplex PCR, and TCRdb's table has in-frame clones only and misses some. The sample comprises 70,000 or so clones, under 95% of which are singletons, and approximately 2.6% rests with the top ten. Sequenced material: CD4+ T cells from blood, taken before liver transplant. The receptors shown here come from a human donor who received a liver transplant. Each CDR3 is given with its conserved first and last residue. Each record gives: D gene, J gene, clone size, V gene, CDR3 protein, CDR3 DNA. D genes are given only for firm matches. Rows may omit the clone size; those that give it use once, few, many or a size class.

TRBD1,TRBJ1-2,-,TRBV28,CASSLVVGQGLNYGYTF,TGTGCCAGCAGTTTAGTCGTAGGACAGGGACTTAACTATGGCTACACCTTC
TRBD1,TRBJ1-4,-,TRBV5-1,CASSLEQGAGEKLFF,TGCGCCAGCAGCTTGGAGCAGGGGGCGGGAGAAAAACTGTTTTTT
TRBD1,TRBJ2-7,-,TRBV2,CASSGGTGGSYEQYF,TGTGCCAGCAGTGGGGGGACAGGGGGCTCCTACGAGCAGTACTTC
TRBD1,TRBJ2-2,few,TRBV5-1,CASSTDRGNTGELFF,TGCGCCAGCAGCACCGACAGGGGGAACACCGGGGAGCTGTTTTTT
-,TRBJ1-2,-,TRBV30,CAWEDGGLNYGYTF,TGTGCCTGGGAAGATGGGGGGCTTAACTATGGCTACACCTTC
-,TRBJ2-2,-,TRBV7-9,CASSLVGRDGGELFF,TGTGCCAGCAGCTTAGTCGGCAGGGATGGCGGGGAGCTGTTTTTT
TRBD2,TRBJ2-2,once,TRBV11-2,CASSLRLAGVTGELFF,TGTGCCAGCAGCTTAAGACTAGCGGGAGTAACCGGGGAGCTGTTTTTT
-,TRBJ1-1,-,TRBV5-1,CASSPRVKGTEAFF,TGCGCCAGCAGCCCCAGGGTAAAGGGCACTGAAGCTTTCTTT
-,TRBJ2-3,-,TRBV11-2,CASSFWSPDTQYF,TGTGCCAGCAGCTTTTGGTCCCCAGATACGCAGTATTTT
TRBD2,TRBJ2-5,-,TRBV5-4,CASSPGASGGQETQYF,TGTGCCAGCAGCCCGGGGGCTAGCGGGGGCCAAGAGACCCAGTACTTC
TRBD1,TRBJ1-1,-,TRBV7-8,CASSPRTGGEDTEAFF,TGTGCCAGCAGCCCCAGGACAGGGGGGGAGGACACTGAAGCTTTCTTT
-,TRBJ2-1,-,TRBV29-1,CSVEGEEQFF,TGCAGCGTTGAGGGCGAAGAGCAGTTCTTC
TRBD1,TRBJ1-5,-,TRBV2,CASAEDRGDQPQHF,TGTGCCAGCGCAGAGGACAGGGGTGATCAGCCCCAGCATTTT
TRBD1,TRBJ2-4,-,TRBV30,CAWSPGHPGGKNIQYF,TGTGCCTGGAGTCCGGGACACCCAGGGGGCAAAAACATTCAGTACTTC
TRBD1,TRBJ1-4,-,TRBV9,CASSDDTGAGEKLFF,TGTGCCAGCAGCGACGACACAGGGGCGGGCGAAAAACTGTTTTTT
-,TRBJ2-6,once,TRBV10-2,CASSRTFSNQVAGANVLTF,TGCGCCAGCAGTAGGACCTTCTCCAATCAGGTAGCTGGGGCCAACGTCCTGACTTTC
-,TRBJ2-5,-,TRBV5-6,CASTRPNTQTQYF,TGTGCCAGCACCAGACCCAATACACAGACCCAGTACTTC
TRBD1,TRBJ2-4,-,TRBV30,CAWTATDRGDIQYF,TGTGCCTGGACCGCCACGGACAGGGGTGACATTCAGTACTTC
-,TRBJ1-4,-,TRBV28,CASRQGSANEKLFF,TGTGCCAGCAGGCAGGGGTCGGCTAATGAAAAACTGTTTTTT
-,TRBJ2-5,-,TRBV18,CASSPFGDETQYF,TGTGCCAGCTCACCTTTCGGGGATGAGACCCAGTACTTC
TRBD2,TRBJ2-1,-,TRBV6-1,CASTLAGMAVEQFF,TGTGCCAGCACGCTAGCGGGGATGGCGGTTGAGCAGTTCTTC
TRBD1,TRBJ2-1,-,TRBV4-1,CASSQPRDSNNEQFF,TGCGCCAGCAGCCAGCCCCGGGACAGCAACAATGAGCAGTTCTTC
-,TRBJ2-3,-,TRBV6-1,CASSEAIGPTDTQYF,TGTGCCAGCAGTGAAGCGATAGGGCCGACAGATACGCAGTATTTT
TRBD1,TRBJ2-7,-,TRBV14,CASSPRSGTGGFEQYF,TGTGCCAGCAGCCCACGAAGTGGGACAGGGGGTTTCGAGCAGTACTTC
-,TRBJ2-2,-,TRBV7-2,CASSLGPGRGELFF,TGTGCCAGCAGCTTAGGACCGGGTCGAGGGGAGCTGTTTTTT
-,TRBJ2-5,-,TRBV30,CAWSLLGQETQYF,TGTGCCTGGAGCTTACTGGGACAAGAGACCCAGTACTTC
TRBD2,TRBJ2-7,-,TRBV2,CASSWGTSGTPYEQYF,TGTGCCAGCAGTTGGGGGACTAGCGGCACCCCCTACGAGCAGTACTTC
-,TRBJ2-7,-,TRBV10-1,CASKKGPHEQYF,TGCGCCAGCAAAAAAGGTCCCCACGAGCAGTACTTC
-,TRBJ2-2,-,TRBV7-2,CASSAHSASITGELFF,TGTGCCAGCAGCGCGCATTCTGCGAGTATCACCGGGGAGCTGTTTTTT
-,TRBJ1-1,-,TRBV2,CASSYDIEAFF,TGTGCCAGCAGTTACGACATTGAAGCTTTCTTT